The 11 T cell receptor beta chains below were found in one sample sequenced in a study of tissue T cells after allogeneic stem cell transplantation. This table comes from immunoSEQ multiplex PCR, and its TCRdb copy is limited to in-frame clones, with some not included. In the table there are more than 4,000 clones, around half of which are singletons. Time point defined: mouse harvest day 7 after allogeneic transplant. The graft held 10^6 splenic CD5+ T cells and 10^7 T-cell-depleted bone marrow cells. Sequencing was done on a sample of lymph node tissue. The source of these receptors is a female BALB/c mouse given C57BL/6 T cells with graft-versus-host disease after an allogeneic hematopoietic cell transplant.

For this clone: Mouse germline and gene names are used. Read coverage stops 1 residue before the CDR3 terminus; the germline J gene supplies the remainder. The rearrangement uses TRBV19 and TRBJ1-2; D ambiguous. V was trimmed by 2 bases and J by 3 bases, leaving 5 bases between them. This CDR3 spans 12 amino acids. In germline, CDR1 is FNHDT, CDR2 SITEND (reference sequence). The CDR3 spells CASSIRDSDYTF. CDR3 DNA, as far as it was read: TGTGCCAGCAGTATTAGGGACTCCGACTACACC.

A note on this clone: Genes and germline come from the mouse. The read ends 1 residue before the CDR3 terminus; that terminus is restored from the germline J gene. The chain has TRBV13-1 and TRBJ1-1, with 12 bases that match TRBD1. The V gene's germline CDR1 is NSHNY and CDR2 SYGAGN. Trimming cost V 8 bases and J 4 bases; bases outside gene matches: 6. The CDR3 is made up of 14 amino acids. CDR3 amino acids: CASRDRGRSTEVFF. The part of the CDR3 DNA that was read is TGTGCCAGTAGGGACAGGGGGCGCAGCACAGAAGTCTTC.

Remarks on this clone: The genes are named according to mouse. The read ends 1 residue early relative to the CDR3; the germline J gene fills the gap. The chain links TRBV3 to TRBJ2-2; 9 bases are shared with TRBD2. With V trimmed by 5 bases and J by 1 base, 2 bases remained unmatched. Germline V gene sequence: CDR1 SNHLY, CDR2 FYNGKV (reference sequence). The CDR3 spans 15 residues. The part of the CDR3 DNA that was read is TGTGCCAGCAGCCTCTGGGGGGGAAACACCGGGCAGCTCTAC. It is translated as CASSLWGGNTGQLY. The complete CDR3 protein is CASSLWGGNTGQLYF.

For this clone: Genes and germline are mouse. The CDR3 goes on 1 residue after the read ends, and that part is filled in from the germline J gene. J is TRBJ2-5 and V is TRBV1; D unclear. Trimming took 2 bases from V and 6 from J, leaving 3 bases between them. The CDR3 covers 11 residues. Germline CDR1 is NSQYPW and CDR2 is LRSPGD (reference sequence). CDR3 DNA, as far as it was read: TGCACCTGCAGTGCACCGGACACCCAGTAC. Protein product: CTCSAPDTQY. In full, the CDR3 reads CTCSAPDTQYF.

In the case of this clone: Any gene name here is a mouse gene name. Read data end 1 residue before the CDR3 end; the end is taken from the germline J gene. This sequence joins TRBV26 and TRBJ2-1, with D uncertain. Germline V gene sequence: CDR1 KGHPV, CDR2 FQNQEV (reference sequence). V lost 4 bases and J lost 3, with 10 bases in between. The CDR3 covers 14 residues. Partial CDR3 DNA: TGTGCCAGCAGTCGCCCGAAGGGCTATGCTGAGCAGTTC. It codes for CASSRPKGYAEQF. The entire CDR3 protein is CASSRPKGYAEQFF.

With respect to this clone: Germline and genes: mouse. CDR3 loop: CASSLEGHPYAEQFF. The covered CDR3 bases are TGTGCAAGCAGCTTAGAGGGACACCCCTATGCTGAGCAGTTC. The chain employs TRBV16 and TRBJ2-1, with D tentatively TRBD1 (6 bases). Read sequence stops 1 residue before the CDR3 end, and the germline J gene provides the missing end. The germline V gene has CDR1 SGHSA and CDR2 FRNQAP. This CDR3 has 15 amino acids. The V end was cut by 0 bases, the J end by 3 bases, with 9 bases between. Full variable domain (missing parts from reference TRBV16 and TRBJ2-1): NAGVIQTPRHKVTGKGQEATLWCEPISGHSAVFWYRQTIVQGLEFLTYFRNQAPIDDSGMPKERFSAQMPNQSHSTLKIQSTQPQDSAVYLCASSLEGHPYAEQFFGPGTRLTVL.

On this clone itself: Genes and germline are mouse. Incomplete CDR3 DNA: TGTGCCAGCAGTCTACAGGGGAGGGGTGCTGAGCAGTTC. The encoded protein is CASSLQGRGAEQF. The CDR3 reads in full as CASSLQGRGAEQFF. This chain uses TRBV14 with TRBJ2-1, with TRBD1 matching over 7 bases. The sequence runs out 1 residue before the end of the CDR3; the remainder is reconstructed from the germline J gene. V dropped 4 bases and J dropped 6; count of bases not matched to a gene: 7. The length of the CDR3 is 14 residues. CDR1 is SGHDT and CDR2 is FRDEAV in the germline V gene.

A word on this clone: Any gene name here is a mouse gene name. The CDR3 end is not reached by the read, which stops 1 residue before it; the germline J gene fills it in. The gene calls are TRBV26 and TRBJ1-2; D may be TRBD1 (5 bases). The CDR3 length is 13 residues. The germline gives CDR1 KGHPV, CDR2 FQNQEV (reference sequence). The V gene lost 2 bases and the J gene lost 4 bases, with 8 bases spanning the gap. This CDR3 reads CASSLHGGSDYTF. The CDR3 bases that were read are TGTGCCAGCAGTCTGCATGGGGGCTCCGACTACACC.

A word on this clone: Mouse gene names and germline throughout. The DNA ends 1 residue before the CDR3 does, and the rest of the CDR3 is filled in from the germline J gene. The chain couples TRBV5 to TRBJ1-1; TRBD1 might be the D (5 bases). The CDR3 is 16 amino acids. CDR1 LGHNA and CDR2 YNLKQL come from the germline V gene (reference sequence). Trimming removed 0 bases at V and 2 bases at J, with 13 bases between. The sequenced CDR3 bases are TGTGCCAGCAGCCAAGATCCAGGGTTTGGCAACACAGAAGTCTTC. It specifies CASSQDPGFGNTEVF. The CDR3 in full is CASSQDPGFGNTEVFF.

As concerns this clone: Any gene name here is a mouse gene name. Read data end 1 residue before the CDR3 end; the end is taken from the germline J gene. The J gene is TRBJ2-7, the V gene TRBV12-1; 12 nucleotides align to TRBD2. Germline CDR1 is SGHSN and CDR2 is HYEKVE. Trimming removed 9 bases from V and 6 bases from J; junction bases left unmatched: 5. This CDR3 has 12 amino acids. CDR3 DNA, as far as it was read: TGTGCCCATCCGGGACTGGGGGGTGAACAGTAC. Protein sequence: CAHPGLGGEQY. The CDR3, in full, reads CAHPGLGGEQYF.

With respect to this clone: The listed genes are named as in mouse. The CDR3 is cut off 1 residue early in the read; its end comes from the germline J gene. V gene TRBV1 combines with J gene TRBJ2-3, with 9 bases that match TRBD1. This CDR3 comprises 14 residues. The germline V gene encodes CDR1 NSQYPW and CDR2 LRSPGD (reference sequence). V lost 3 bases and J lost 3; bases outside the gene matches: 1. The CDR3 spells CTCSAGTGAETLYF. Incomplete CDR3 DNA: TGCACCTGCAGTGCCGGGACAGGGGCAGAAACGCTGTAT.